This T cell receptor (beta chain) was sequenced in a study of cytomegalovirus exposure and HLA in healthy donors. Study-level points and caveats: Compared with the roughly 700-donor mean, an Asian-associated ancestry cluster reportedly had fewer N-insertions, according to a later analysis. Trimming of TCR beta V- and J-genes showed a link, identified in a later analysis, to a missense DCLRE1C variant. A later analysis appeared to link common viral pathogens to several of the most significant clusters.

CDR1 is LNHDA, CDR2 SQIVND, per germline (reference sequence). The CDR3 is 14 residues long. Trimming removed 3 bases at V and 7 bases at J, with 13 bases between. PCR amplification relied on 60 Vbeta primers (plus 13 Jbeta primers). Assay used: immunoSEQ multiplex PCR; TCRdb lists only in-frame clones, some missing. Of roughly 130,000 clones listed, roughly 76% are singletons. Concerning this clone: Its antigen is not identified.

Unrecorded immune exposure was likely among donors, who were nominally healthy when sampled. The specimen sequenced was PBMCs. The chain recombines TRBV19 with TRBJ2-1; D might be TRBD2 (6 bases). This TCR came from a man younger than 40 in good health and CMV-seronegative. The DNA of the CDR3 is TGTGCCAGTAGTATTTGGGGACTTTTTAATGAGCAGTTCTTC. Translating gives CASSIWGLFNEQFF. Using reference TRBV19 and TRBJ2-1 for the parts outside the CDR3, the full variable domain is DGGITQSPKYLFRKEGQNVTLSCEQNLNHDAMYWYRQDPGQGLRLIYYSQIVNDFQKGDIAEGYSVSREKKESFPLTVTSAQKNPTAFYLCASSIWGLFNEQFFGPGTRLTVL.